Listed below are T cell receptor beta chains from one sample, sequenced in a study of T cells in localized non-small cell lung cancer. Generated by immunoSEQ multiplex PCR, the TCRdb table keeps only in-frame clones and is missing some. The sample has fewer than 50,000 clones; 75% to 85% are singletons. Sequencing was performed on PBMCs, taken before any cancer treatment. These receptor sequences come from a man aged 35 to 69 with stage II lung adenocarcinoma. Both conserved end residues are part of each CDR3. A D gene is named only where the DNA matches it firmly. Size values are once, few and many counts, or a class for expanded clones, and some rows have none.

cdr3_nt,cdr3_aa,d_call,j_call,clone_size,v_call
TGTGCCAGCAGCTTCTGGGGGACTAGCGGAAACATTCAGTACTTC,CASSFWGTSGNIQYF,TRBD2,TRBJ2-4,-,TRBV5-6
TGTGCCAGCAGTGGGGACAGGGGGCGCGCGGCTGAAGCTTTCTTT,CASSGDRGRAAEAFF,TRBD1,TRBJ1-1,-,TRBV2
TGTGCCAGCAGTGAATCAGGGGTACGGGCCAACGTCCTGACTTTC,CASSESGVRANVLTF,-,TRBJ2-6,-,TRBV25-1
TGTGCCAGCAGCTTGGAAGGGGCTAAAAACATTCAGTACTTC,CASSLEGAKNIQYF,-,TRBJ2-4,-,TRBV5-8
TGTGCCAGCAGCGTACTAGAGACCCAGTACTTC,CASSVLETQYF,-,TRBJ2-5,-,TRBV6-6
TGTGCCAGCAGGGCGGACCGGTACTACAATGAGCAGTTCTTC,CASRADRYYNEQFF,-,TRBJ2-1,medium-sized,TRBV2
TGCGCCAGCAGACAGTCCGGGGGGTCCTACAATGAGCAGTTCTTC,CASRQSGGSYNEQFF,TRBD2,TRBJ2-1,-,TRBV5-1
TGTGCCAGCAGCCGCGGACCGTCCTCTGGAAACACCATATATTTT,CASSRGPSSGNTIYF,-,TRBJ1-3,-,TRBV13
TGTGCCAGCAGCGTTAGCGGGGGGGCGATCGGGGAGCTGTTTTTT,CASSVSGGAIGELFF,TRBD2,TRBJ2-2,-,TRBV9
TGTGCCAGCAGCGCAGTCAGGGGTATAATGGGTGGCTACACCTTC,CASSAVRGIMGGYTF,-,TRBJ1-2,once,TRBV5-5
TGTGCCTGGAGCGCGTCGGGAAACACCATATATTTT,CAWSASGNTIYF,-,TRBJ1-3,-,TRBV30
TGTGCCAGCTCACTGCAGGGGGGTCAGCCCCAGCATTTT,CASSLQGGQPQHF,TRBD1,TRBJ1-5,-,TRBV18
TGTGCCAGCAGCTTAATCCCTAGCGGTTCCTACAATGAGCAGTTCTTC,CASSLIPSGSYNEQFF,TRBD2,TRBJ2-1,few,TRBV7-3
TGCGCCAGCAGCCTAACGCTGGTAGCTTACACCGGGGAGCTGTTTTTT,CASSLTLVAYTGELFF,-,TRBJ2-2,few,TRBV4-1
TGCGCCAGCAGCCAAACTAGCGGGAGGTTTGGCACAGATACGCAGTATTTT,CASSQTSGRFGTDTQYF,TRBD2,TRBJ2-3,-,TRBV4-3
TGTGCCAGCAGTTTAAAATTGCCGGGACAGAGATCTGGAAACACCATATATTTT,CASSLKLPGQRSGNTIYF,TRBD1,TRBJ1-3,-,TRBV25-1
TGTGCCAGCTCACTCGGGCAGGTTGGCAACACTGAAGCTTTCTTT,CASSLGQVGNTEAFF,-,TRBJ1-1,-,TRBV18
TGTGCCAGCCGCCTAGGTTGGGGTGGTCAGCCCCAGCATTTT,CASRLGWGGQPQHF,-,TRBJ1-5,-,TRBV27
TGTGCCAGCAGCTCCGTCTCACGGGAAAAACTGTTTTTT,CASSSVSREKLFF,-,TRBJ1-4,-,TRBV5-6
TGTGCCACCAGCAGAGGGGGGTTGAACACTGAAGCTTTCTTT,CATSRGGLNTEAFF,-,TRBJ1-1,-,TRBV15
TGTGCCAGCAGCTCGGGGACCTCCTACGAGCAGTACTTC,CASSSGTSYEQYF,-,TRBJ2-7,-,TRBV27
TGTGCCAGCAGTGAAGCCCGGGGGGGGGCTCAAGAGACCCAGTACTTC,CASSEARGGAQETQYF,TRBD2,TRBJ2-5,-,TRBV6-1
TGTGCCAGCAGTTTGGGGTTCAGTACGAATGAGCAGTTCTTC,CASSLGFSTNEQFF,-,TRBJ2-1,-,TRBV27
TGTGCCAGCAGCTTATGGGCGACTGGGCGGGAGACAGTGCAGTTCTTC,CASSLWATGRETVQFF,TRBD2,TRBJ2-1,-,TRBV7-2
TGTGCCTGGAGTTACGGACAGGTCATCAATCAGCCCCAGCATTTT,CAWSYGQVINQPQHF,TRBD1,TRBJ1-5,-,TRBV30
TGTGCCAGCAGCCACCCACGACAGGGGACAAACAATGAGCAGTTCTTC,CASSHPRQGTNNEQFF,TRBD1,TRBJ2-1,few,TRBV7-9
TGTGCCAGCAGCCGCCGGGACAGGCAAGAGACCCAGTACTTC,CASSRRDRQETQYF,TRBD1,TRBJ2-5,-,TRBV5-8
TGTGCCAGTAGTACCCTCGGACTAGTTACCGGGGAGCTGTTTTTT,CASSTLGLVTGELFF,TRBD2,TRBJ2-2,-,TRBV19
TGTGCCAGCAGCCCGAGAGGGACGAGCACCGGGGAGCTGTTTTTT,CASSPRGTSTGELFF,-,TRBJ2-2,-,TRBV7-2
TGTGCCAGCAGCCCAGGACAAAGGCAGTATTTT,CASSPGQRQYF,-,TRBJ2-3,-,TRBV14
TGCAGCGCCAATACAGGGGCCACTGAAGCTTTCTTT,CSANTGATEAFF,TRBD1,TRBJ1-1,-,TRBV29-1
TGTGCCAGTAGTTCCGAGGTATCCGGGCGTCAGTACTTC,CASSSEVSGRQYF,-,TRBJ2-7,-,TRBV19
TGTGCCAGCAGTGACGGGACAGGAGATCAGCCCCAGCATTTT,CASSDGTGDQPQHF,TRBD1,TRBJ1-5,once,TRBV6-5